This paragraph reports one T cell receptor beta chain. The antigen is undetermined. Cultured CD4+ T-cell DNA underwent Oncomine TCR Beta short-read sequencing. TCRdb used MiXCR to reprocess the PCR reads, holding one entry per CDR3 protein. Among approximately 15,000 distinct CDR3 sequences listed, about 61% were seen once. The sample is drawn from a study of vaccination and CD4 T cells after COVID-19. In the study overall: The stimulus for the cells was overlapping spike peptides derived from SARS-CoV-2, HCoV-NL63, HCoV-OC43 and HCoV-229E.

V was clipped by 5 bases and J by 7 bases, with 18 bases between them. The CDR3 has 13 residues. Germline V gene sequence: CDR1 DFQATT, CDR2 SNEGSKA (reference sequence). This sample's treatment: roughly 11-day PBMC culture with coronavirus spike peptide pools or control peptides (ViraFEST assay). Overall study findings and caveats: From about 20 to 38, the median of SARS-CoV-2-reactive clonotypes rose without reaching significance.

The sequence was obtained from a human donor who had recovered from COVID-19. This chain connects TRBV20-1 to TRBJ2-7, with D possibly matching TRBD2 (5 bases). Sequencing was done on a sample of CD4+ T cells from blood, cultured in vitro. The CDR3 protein is CSAPRWPTGEQYF. In nucleotides, the CDR3 is TGCAGTGCTCCCAGGTGGCCTACGGGGGAGCAGTACTTC.